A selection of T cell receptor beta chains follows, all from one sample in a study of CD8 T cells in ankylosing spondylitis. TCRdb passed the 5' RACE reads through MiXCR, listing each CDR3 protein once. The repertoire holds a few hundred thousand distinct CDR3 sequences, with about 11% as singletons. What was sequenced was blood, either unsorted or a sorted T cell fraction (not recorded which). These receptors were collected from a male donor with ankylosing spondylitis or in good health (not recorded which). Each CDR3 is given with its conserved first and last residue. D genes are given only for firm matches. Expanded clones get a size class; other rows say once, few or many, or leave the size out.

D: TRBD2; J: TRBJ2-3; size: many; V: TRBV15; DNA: TGTGCCACCAGCGCGCTAGCGGACCGCACAGATACGCAGTATTTT; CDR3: CATSALADRTDTQYF
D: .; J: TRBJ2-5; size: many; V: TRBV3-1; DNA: TGTGCCAGCAGCCTCGGCCCGGAGGGGAGGCAGACCCAGTACTTC; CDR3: CASSLGPEGRQTQYF
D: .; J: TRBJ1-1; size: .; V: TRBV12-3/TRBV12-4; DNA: TGTGCCAGCAGTTGGCGGGGATGGACTGAAGCTTTCTTT; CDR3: CASSWRGWTEAFF
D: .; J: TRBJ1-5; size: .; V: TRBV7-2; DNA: TGTGCCAGCAGCTTACGGGGGGCAGGTAGCAATCAGCCCCAGCATTTT; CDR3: CASSLRGAGSNQPQHF
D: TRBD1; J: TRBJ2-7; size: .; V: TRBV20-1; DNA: TGCAGTGCTAGACTAGACAGGGGGTCGGAGCAGTACTTC; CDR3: CSARLDRGSEQYF
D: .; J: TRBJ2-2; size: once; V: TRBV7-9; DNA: TGTGCCAGCAGCATTGCCGGGGAGCTGTTTTTT; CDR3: CASSIAGELFF
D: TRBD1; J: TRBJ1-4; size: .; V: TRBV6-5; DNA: TGTGCCAGCAGTTACGGGACAGGGGGTGAAAAACTGTTTTTT; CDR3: CASSYGTGGEKLFF
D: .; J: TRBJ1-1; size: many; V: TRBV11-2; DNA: TGTGCCAGCAGCCCATTTTCGGGTGAAGCTTTCTTT; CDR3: CASSPFSGEAFF
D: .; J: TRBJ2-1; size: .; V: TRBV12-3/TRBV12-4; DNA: TGTGCCATCTGTTTAGTAGTTAGCGTAACGGTGGGCTACAATGAGCAGTTCTTC; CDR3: CAICLVVSVTVGYNEQFF
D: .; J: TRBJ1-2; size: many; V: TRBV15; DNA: TGTGCCACCAGCAGCACTTCTAACTATGGCTACACCTTC; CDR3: CATSSTSNYGYTF
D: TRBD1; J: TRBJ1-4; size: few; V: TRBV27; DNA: TGTGCCAGCAGTTCAACAGGGGGTGAGGCAGAAAAACTGTTTTTT; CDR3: CASSSTGGEAEKLFF
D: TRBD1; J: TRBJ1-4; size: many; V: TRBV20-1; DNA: TGCAGTGCTAGAGCCGGACAGGGGGCGCAAAAACTGTTTTTT; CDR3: CSARAGQGAQKLFF
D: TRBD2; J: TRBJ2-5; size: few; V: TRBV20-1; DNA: TGCAGTGCTAACCCGGGACTAGCTAGTGAGACCCAGTACTTC; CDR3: CSANPGLASETQYF
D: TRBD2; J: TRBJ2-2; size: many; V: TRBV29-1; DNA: TGCAGCGTTGGACTAGCGGGTACCGGGGAGCTGTTTTTT; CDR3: CSVGLAGTGELFF
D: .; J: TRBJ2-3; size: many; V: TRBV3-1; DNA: TGTGCCAGCAGCCAAGGCGGGTGGGGCACAGATACGCAGTATTTT; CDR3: CASSQGGWGTDTQYF
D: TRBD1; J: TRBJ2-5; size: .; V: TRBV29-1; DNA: TGCAGCGTTAAAGACAGGGTTCAAGAGACCCAGTACTTC; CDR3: CSVKDRVQETQYF
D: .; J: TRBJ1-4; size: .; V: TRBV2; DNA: TGTGCCAGCACCGGCCTAGGGGACGGTCGTGTTAAAAAACTGTTTTTT; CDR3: CASTGLGDGRVKKLFF
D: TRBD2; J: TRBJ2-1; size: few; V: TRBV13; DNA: TGTGCCAGCAGCTTAAATAGCGGGAGCTCCTACAATGAGCAGTTCTTC; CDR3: CASSLNSGSSYNEQFF
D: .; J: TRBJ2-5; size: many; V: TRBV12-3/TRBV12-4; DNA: TGTGCCAGCAGCCCGGACCGCTCCCAAGAGACCCAGTACTTC; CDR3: CASSPDRSQETQYF
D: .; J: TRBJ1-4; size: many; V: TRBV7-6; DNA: TGTGCCAGCAGCTTAGCTGCAGGGGAGTTTCTAGAAAAACTGTTTTTT; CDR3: CASSLAAGEFLEKLFF
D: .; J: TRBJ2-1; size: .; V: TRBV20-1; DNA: TGCAGTGCTAGAGTGCCGCCGGGGGATGAGCAGTTCTTC; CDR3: CSARVPPGDEQFF
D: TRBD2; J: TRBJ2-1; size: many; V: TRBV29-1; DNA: TGCAGCGTTTCTAGCGGGGGGTCGTACAATGAGCAGTTCTTC; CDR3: CSVSSGGSYNEQFF
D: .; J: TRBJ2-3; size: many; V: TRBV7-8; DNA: TGTGCCAGCACGCGGCCCGACACAGATACGCAGTATTTT; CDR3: CASTRPDTDTQYF
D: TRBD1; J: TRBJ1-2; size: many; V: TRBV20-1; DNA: TGCAGTGCTAGATCTGATAGGGGGCGCGTTCTAGGCTACACCTTC; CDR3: CSARSDRGRVLGYTF
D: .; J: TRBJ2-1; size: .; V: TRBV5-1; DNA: TGCGCCAGCAGCTTGGTTAGACAGGCCAGTGAGCAGTTCTTC; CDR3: CASSLVRQASEQFF
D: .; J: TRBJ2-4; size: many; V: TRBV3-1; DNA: TGTGCCAGCAGCCCCGTCGGTAGCTCCATTCAGTACTTC; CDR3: CASSPVGSSIQYF
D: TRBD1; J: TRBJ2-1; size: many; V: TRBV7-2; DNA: TGTGCCAGCAGCTTAGCCGACAGGGTACCATACAATGAGCAGTTCTTC; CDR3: CASSLADRVPYNEQFF
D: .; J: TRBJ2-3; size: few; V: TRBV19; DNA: TGTGCCAGTACCGACCGGCAGGGCGGGACAGATACGCAGTATTTT; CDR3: CASTDRQGGTDTQYF
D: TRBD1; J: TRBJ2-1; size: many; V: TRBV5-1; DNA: TGCGCCAGCAGCCCTAGGGACAGCCCCGAGCAGTTCTTC; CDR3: CASSPRDSPEQFF